A single sample gave rise to the 3 T cell receptor beta chains below, sequenced in a study of blood T cell repertoires in COVID-19. Method: immunoSEQ multiplex PCR; TCRdb's copy keeps in-frame clones and lacks some. The sample has 120,000 to 150,000 clones; approximately 88% are singletons. The sequencing input was peripheral blood. The receptors were sampled from a woman aged 45-65 years with acute or convalescent COVID-19.

The chain employs TRBV19 and TRBJ1-2; 9 bases fit TRBD1. Per germline, CDR1 LNHDA and CDR2 SQIVND (reference sequence). This CDR3 has 16 residues. V lost 1 base to trimming and J lost 6 bases; unmatched junction nucleotides: 9. This CDR3 reads CASSIASGQGPHGYTF. The DNA for the CDR3 is TGTGCCAGTAGTATAGCAAGTGGACAGGGGCCCCATGGCTACACCTTC.

V gene TRBV3-1 (or the pseudogene TRBV3-2) combines with J gene TRBJ2-7, with 11 bases lining up with TRBD2. The trim removed 1 base at V and 3 bases at J, leaving 8 bases unmatched. Germline V CDR1 and CDR2: LGHDT, YNNKEL (reference sequence). This CDR3 has 17 amino acids. CDR3 nucleotide sequence: TGTGCCAGCAGCCAAGGCGGCCTAGCGGGAGGAGGCTACGAGCAGTACTTC. Encoded protein: CASSQGGLAGGGYEQYF.

This clone showed up just once. The CDR3 coding sequence is TGTGCCAGCATGACAGGTAAGGAGCAGCCCCAGCATTTT. Residues: CASMTGKEQPQHF. The genes are TRBV6-4 and TRBJ1-5, with D possibly matching TRBD1 (6 bases). CDR1 is MRHNA and CDR2 is SNTAGT in the germline V gene. V was cut by 7 bases and J by 7 bases, with 14 bases left in between. This CDR3 is built from 13 residues.